These 30 T cell receptor beta chains originate from one sample sequenced in a study of response to subunit inactivated influenza vaccine. TCRdb fed the RT-PCR reads into MiXCR, producing one record per CDR3 protein. This sample has about 800,000 distinct CDR3 sequences, with around 20% found just once. The starting material was PBMCs from blood, obtained approximately 5 days after vaccination. Source of these receptors: a man aged 50 to 60 who received an inactivated influenza vaccine.

This clonotype was recorded a few times. The chain employs TRBV7-3 and TRBJ2-1, with 7 bases lining up with TRBD2. In germline, CDR1 is SGHTA, CDR2 FQGTGA. This CDR3 has 13 amino acids. J lost 10 bases, V lost 5 bases, and 8 bases had no gene match. The CDR3 sequence: CASSARLAGEQFF. The CDR3 DNA reads TGTGCCAGCAGCGCCCGACTAGCTGGCGAGCAGTTCTTC.

This clonotype appeared a few times. V gene TRBV7-9 combines with J gene TRBJ2-1; 8 positions agree with TRBD2. Germline-derived CDR1 and CDR2 are SEHNR and FQNEAQ (reference sequence). This CDR3 region has 17 residues. Trimming removed 5 bases from V and 3 bases from J; junction bases left unmatched: 12. The CDR3 loop is CASSPAGVAGRYNEQFF. In DNA form, the CDR3 reads TGTGCCAGCAGCCCAGCTGGGGTAGCGGGGCGCTACAATGAGCAGTTCTTC.

The rearrangement joins TRBV15 to TRBJ2-5, with D unclear. The CDR3 is made up of 14 amino acids. Germline assignment: CDR1 LNHNV and CDR2 YYDKDF (reference sequence). V was cut by 4 bases and J by 1 base, with 10 bases left in between. In DNA, the CDR3 is TGTGCCACCAGCATATCCAGGCTCCAAGAGACCCAGTACTTC. Amino acids: CATSISRLQETQYF.

V gene TRBV5-1 combines with J gene TRBJ2-7; D is uncertain. From germline, CDR1 is SGHRS and CDR2 YFSETQ. Trimming shortened V by 4 bases and J by 0 bases, and 11 bases separated the two germline ends. The CDR3 totals 14 residues. The CDR3 DNA follows: TGCGCCAGCAGCCCGGCACTCTTCTCCTACGAGCAGTACTTC. The encoded protein is CASSPALFSYEQYF.

J is TRBJ1-1 and V is TRBV7-9, with 7 positions matching TRBD1. J gave up 8 bases and V 11 bases, and 14 bases lay outside the gene matches. The CDR3 has 13 amino acids. CDR1 is SEHNR, CDR2 FQNEAQ, per germline (reference sequence). In DNA, the CDR3 is TGTGCCGTATCTGCGGGGGCAGGGGGGGAAGCTTTCTTT. Translated, it gives CAVSAGAGGEAFF. Complete variable domain (other parts from reference TRBV7-9 and TRBJ1-1): DTGVSQNPRHKITKRGQNVTFRCDPISEHNRLYWYRQTLGQGPEFLTYFQNEAQLEKSRLLSDRFSAERPKGSFSTLEIQRTEQGDSAMYLCAVSAGAGGEAFFGQGTRLTVV.

V gene TRBV12-3 or TRBV12-4 combines with J gene TRBJ2-3; 10 bases fit TRBD2. There are 16 residues in the CDR3. The trim removed 5 bases at V and 7 bases at J, leaving 12 bases unmatched. The CDR3 DNA follows: TGTGCCAGCAGTCCAACCTCTAGCGGGAGTCCGTATACGCAGTATTTT. This encodes CASSPTSSGSPYTQYF.

V usage is TRBV28 and J usage is TRBJ2-2; 9 bases agree with TRBD1. Unmatched junction bases numbered 8, after V lost 8 bases and J lost 4 bases. The CDR3 length is 15 residues. Germline values: CDR1 MDHEN, CDR2 SYDVKM. CDR3 region: CASRTGGAGTGELFF. CDR3 bases: TGTGCCAGCCGAACAGGGGGCGCCGGCACCGGGGAGCTGTTTTTT.

This clonotype was seen at least ten times. This rearrangement joins TRBV5-5 to TRBJ1-2; no firm D call. The germline V gene has CDR1 SGHKS and CDR2 YYEKEE (reference sequence). CDR3 length: 15 amino acids. Trimming removed 3 bases at V and 4 bases at J, with 16 bases between. The CDR3 loop is CASSYFIQLGYGYTF. The CDR3 DNA is TGTGCCAGCAGCTACTTTATCCAATTAGGCTATGGCTACACCTTC.

This clonotype was counted a few times. The chain carries TRBV28 and TRBJ2-1; D not resolved. CDR3 length equals 17 residues. The V end lost 4 bases, the J end lost 7 bases, and 23 bases lay between the germline ends. Germline loops: CDR1 MDHEN, CDR2 SYDVKM. The CDR3 DNA reads TGTGCCAGCAGTTCCAGAACCACTTCCCGGCAGACTAATGAGCAGTTCTTC. It encodes CASSSRTTSRQTNEQFF. The whole variable domain, remainder taken from reference TRBV28 and TRBJ2-1, is DVKVTQSSRYLVKRTGEKVFLECVQDMDHENMFWYRQDPGLGLRLIYFSYDVKMKEKGDIPEGYSVSREKKERFSLILESASTNQTSMYLCASSSRTTSRQTNEQFFGPGTRLTVL.

This clonotype appeared a few times. The rearrangement uses TRBV2 and TRBJ2-1; 8 bases map to TRBD1. V trimming: 0 bases; J trimming: 4 bases; junction bases outside the gene matches: 2. The CDR3 covers 15 residues. The V gene's germline CDR1 is SNHLY and CDR2 FYNNEI. CDR3 sequence reads: CASSEATGGYNEQFF. In DNA, the CDR3 is TGTGCCAGCAGTGAAGCAACAGGGGGTTACAATGAGCAGTTCTTC.

This clonotype was counted at least ten times. This chain joins TRBV20-1 and TRBJ2-3, with D perhaps TRBD2 (6 bases). Germline V lookup: CDR1 DFQATT, CDR2 SNEGSKA (reference sequence). Deletions cut 3 bases from V and 3 bases from J, with 16 bases between. The CDR3 is 15 residues long. CDR3 loop: CSASLLAGNTDTQYF. Here the CDR3 DNA reads TGCAGTGCTAGTCTGTTGGCGGGAAATACAGATACGCAGTATTTT.

This clonotype was seen only a few times. This rearrangement joins TRBV7-8 to TRBJ1-1; 8 positions match TRBD1. Unmatched junction bases numbered 6, after V lost 5 bases and J lost 4 bases. From germline, CDR1 is SGHVS and CDR2 FQNEAQ. The CDR3 has 14 residues. DNA for the CDR3: TGTGCCAGCAGCGTGGGACAGGCGTCCACTGAAGCTTTCTTT. It encodes CASSVGQASTEAFF.

Only a few counts were recorded for this clonotype. The V gene is TRBV7-9, the J gene TRBJ2-3; the match to TRBD1 covers 8 bases. The CDR3 is made up of 14 amino acids. Germline values: CDR1 SEHNR, CDR2 FQNEAQ (reference sequence). V lost 5 bases and J lost 5; bases outside the gene matches: 6. CDR3 in amino acids: CASSRQGIQDTQYF. In DNA, the CDR3 is TGTGCCAGCAGCCGACAGGGGATTCAAGATACGCAGTATTTT.

This clonotype was counted a few times. The chain carries TRBV6-5 and TRBJ2-7, with 8 bases that match TRBD2. Germline V gene data show CDR1 as MNHEY and CDR2 as SVGAGI. The CDR3 totals 14 residues. The J segment lost 6 bases and the V segment lost 0 bases, leaving 4 bases of the junction unmatched. CDR3 coding DNA: TGTGCCAGCAGTTACTCACCGACTAGCGCCGAGCAGTACTTC. Translating it yields CASSYSPTSAEQYF.

V and J are TRBV20-1 and TRBJ2-2; 7 bases match TRBD1. V dropped 7 bases and J dropped 5; count of bases not matched to a gene: 7. Germline-derived CDR1 and CDR2 are DFQATT and SNEGSKA (reference sequence). The CDR3 extends over 13 amino acids. The CDR3 here is CSGGQGDTGELFF. The CDR3 DNA reads TGCAGTGGAGGGCAGGGGGATACCGGGGAGCTGTTTTTT.

The chain is built from TRBV29-1 and TRBJ2-5, with D perhaps given as TRBD1 or TRBD2 (5 bases each). The CDR3 extends over 12 amino acids. CDR1 is SQVTM and CDR2 is ANQGSEA in the germline V gene. Trimming removed 6 bases at V and 4 bases at J, with 12 bases between. CDR3 region: CSVGDRLETQYF. The CDR3 DNA reads as TGCAGCGTCGGGGACCGGCTAGAGACCCAGTACTTC. Complete variable domain (other parts from reference TRBV29-1 and TRBJ2-5): SAVISQKPSRDICQRGTSLTIQCQVDSQVTMMFWYRQQPGQSLTLIATANQGSEATYESGFVIDKFPISRPNLTFSTLTVSNMSPEDSSIYLCSVGDRLETQYFGPGTRLLVL.

This clonotype was counted a few times. The chain joins TRBV18 to TRBJ2-3; unclear D gene. Deletions cut 4 bases from V and 5 bases from J, with 7 bases between. CDR3 length equals 12 residues. CDR1 is KGHSH, CDR2 LQKENI, per germline. The CDR3 is CASSRERDTQYF. The CDR3 DNA reads TGTGCCAGCTCACGAGAGAGAGATACGCAGTATTTT.

The chain recombines TRBV20-1 with TRBJ2-1, with D unclear. The CDR3 has 15 amino acids. Per the germline V gene, CDR1 is DFQATT and CDR2 is SNEGSKA (reference sequence). Trimming shortened V by 3 bases and J by 4 bases, and 16 bases separated the two germline ends. CDR3 amino acids: CSASLLGNIYNEQFF. CDR3 sequence (DNA): TGCAGTGCTAGTCTTTTGGGCAACATTTACAATGAGCAGTTCTTC.

This chain uses TRBV12-5 with TRBJ2-1; no definite D call. Trimming removed 6 bases from V and 10 bases from J, with 16 bases in between. Germline V lookup: CDR1 LGHNT, CDR2 FRNRAP. The CDR3 runs 13 residues. The chain's CDR3 is CASGPKLGVEQFF. The CDR3, as DNA: TGTGCTAGTGGCCCTAAGCTTGGGGTGGAGCAGTTCTTC.

This clonotype has a handful of counts. Here the CDR3 DNA reads TGCGCCAGCAGCTCGGTAGCGATGTACAATGAGCAGTTCTTC. Translation: CASSSVAMYNEQFF. This chain links TRBV5-1 with TRBJ2-1; a possible D gene is TRBD2 (5 bases). The CDR3 is made up of 14 amino acids. V lost 3 bases, J lost 4 bases, and 11 bases lay in between. Germline loops: CDR1 SGHRS, CDR2 YFSETQ.

The chain is built from TRBV20-1 and TRBJ1-6; D is uncertain. V was clipped by 6 bases and J by 14 bases, with 14 bases between them. CDR3 length equals 11 residues. CDR1 is DFQATT, CDR2 SNEGSKA, per germline (reference sequence). In DNA, the CDR3 is TGCAGTGCCACCACACTTAGGGCCCTCCACTTT. This gives the protein CSATTLRALHF.

The genes are TRBV28 and TRBJ1-2; TRBD1 matches 7 bases. Per germline, CDR1 MDHEN and CDR2 SYDVKM. J lost 9 bases, V lost 2 bases, and 9 bases had no gene match. The CDR3 covers 14 residues. The CDR3 spells CASSLPTGLLSYTF. DNA for the CDR3: TGTGCCAGCAGTTTACCGACAGGGCTCTTGAGCTACACCTTC.

In this sample, this clonotype turned up a few times. This rearrangement joins TRBV24-1 to TRBJ2-2; D is perhaps TRBD1 (6 bases). The V gene lost 3 bases and the J gene lost 5 bases, with 9 bases spanning the gap. Germline CDR1 and CDR2: KGHDR and SFDVKD. The CDR3 has 14 amino acids. Here the CDR3 reads CATSDTRGTGELFF. In DNA, the CDR3 is TGTGCCACCAGTGATACCAGGGGTACCGGGGAGCTGTTTTTT.

Ten or more counts support this clonotype. The rearrangement uses TRBV20-1 and TRBJ1-2; TRBD1 agrees at 8 bases. With 8 bases clipped from V and 3 bases from J, the junction kept 5 bases outside the gene matches. The CDR3 sequence is 12 residues long. Looked up from germline, CDR1 is DFQATT and CDR2 is SNEGSKA (reference sequence). DNA of the CDR3: TGCAGTTCCGACAGGGGCTACTATGGCTACACCTTC. Amino acids: CSSDRGYYGYTF.

The chain joins TRBV2 to TRBJ1-5, with D perhaps TRBD1 (6 bases). CDR3 size: 15 residues. V lost 1 base and J 7 bases, leaving 14 bases between the germline ends. Germline-derived CDR1 and CDR2 are SNHLY and FYNNEI. The CDR3 nucleotides read TGTGCCAGCAGTGAAGAAGGGGGAGTCGGGCAGCCCCAGCATTTT. Residues: CASSEEGGVGQPQHF.

This clonotype was observed many times. V and J are TRBV7-2 and TRBJ2-7; 7 bases are shared with TRBD1. V gave up 4 bases and J gave up 13 bases; unmatched junction bases: 19. Germline CDR1 and CDR2: SGHTA and FQGNSA. The CDR3 is 15 amino acids. This CDR3 is CASSYYFGQEAEEYF. As DNA, the CDR3 is TGTGCCAGCAGCTACTACTTTGGACAGGAAGCCGAGGAATACTTC.

This clonotype was recorded many times. V is TRBV5-1 and J is TRBJ2-7; no reliable D call. V lost 0 bases to trimming and J lost 0 bases, with 4 bases between them. The germline V gene has CDR1 SGHRS and CDR2 YFSETQ. The CDR3 has 13 residues. The CDR3 coding sequence is TGCGCCAGCAGCTTGGGCCACTCCTACGAGCAGTACTTC. Its translation: CASSLGHSYEQYF.

In its sample, this clonotype was seen a few times. This rearrangement joins TRBV12-3 or TRBV12-4 to TRBJ1-2; D ambiguous. With 4 bases removed from V and 5 bases from J, the gap between germline ends came to 11 bases. The CDR3 spans 13 residues. The CDR3 spells CASSSWEQYGYTF. The DNA for the CDR3 is TGTGCCAGCAGTTCTTGGGAACAGTATGGCTACACCTTC.

The chain couples TRBV7-9 to TRBJ1-1, with D unresolved. Germline V gene sequence: CDR1 SEHNR, CDR2 FQNEAQ (reference sequence). Trimming shortened V by 2 bases and J by 1 base, and 8 bases separated the two germline ends. This CDR3 has 14 residues. The CDR3 DNA sequence: TGTGCCAGCAGCTTATCATTTTCGAACACTGAAGCTTTCTTT. Protein sequence: CASSLSFSNTEAFF.

This clonotype was counted ten times or more. The rearrangement uses TRBV7-2 and TRBJ2-2, with a weak D call TRBD1 (5 bases). The CDR3 spans 14 residues. V lost 1 base, J lost 4 bases, and 7 bases lay in between. Germline V gives CDR1 SGHTA, CDR2 FQGNSA. The CDR3 coding sequence is TGTGCCAGCAGCTTAGAAGGGGCCACCGGGGAGCTGTTTTTT. Its translation: CASSLEGATGELFF.